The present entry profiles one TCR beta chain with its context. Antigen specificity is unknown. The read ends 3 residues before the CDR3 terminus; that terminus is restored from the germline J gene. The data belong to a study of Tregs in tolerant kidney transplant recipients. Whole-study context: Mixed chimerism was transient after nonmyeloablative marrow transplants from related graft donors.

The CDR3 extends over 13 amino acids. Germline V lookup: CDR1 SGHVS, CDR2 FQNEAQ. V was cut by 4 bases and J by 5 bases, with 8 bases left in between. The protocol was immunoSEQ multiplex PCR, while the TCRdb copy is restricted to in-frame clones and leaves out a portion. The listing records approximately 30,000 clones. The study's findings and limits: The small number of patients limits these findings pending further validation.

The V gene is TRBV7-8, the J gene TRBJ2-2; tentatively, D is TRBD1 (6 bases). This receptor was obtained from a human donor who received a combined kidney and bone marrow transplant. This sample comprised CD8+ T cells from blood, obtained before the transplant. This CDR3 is CASSYRVTGELFF. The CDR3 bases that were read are TGTGCCAGCAGCTACAGGGTAACCGGGGAG.